Shown below are 16 T cell receptor beta chains from a single sample sequenced in a study of cytomegalovirus exposure and HLA in healthy donors. In the PCR, 60 Vbeta and 13 Jbeta primers were used. TCRdb's table, derived via immunoSEQ multiplex PCR, lists solely in-frame clones and lacks some. The sample data list around 150,000 clones. The sequencing input was PBMCs. The source of these receptors is a man aged 35 to 55 in good health and CMV-seronegative.

In nucleotides, the CDR3 is TGTGCCAGCAGGTGGGGGGGCAATGAGCAGTTCTTC. Protein product: CASRWGGNEQFF. The chain joins TRBV2 to TRBJ2-1; 7 nucleotides line up with TRBD2. Trimming took 6 bases from V and 6 from J; bases not matched to a gene: 2. Per germline, CDR1 SNHLY and CDR2 FYNNEI. The CDR3 contains 12 residues.

This sequence joins TRBV29-1 and TRBJ2-7; a weak D match, TRBD1 (6 bases). Deletions cut 1 base from V and 6 bases from J, with 13 bases between. CDR1 and CDR2 from the germline V gene are SQVTM and ANQGSEA. The CDR3 has 13 residues. In nucleotides, the CDR3 is TGCAGCGTTGAAGGCAGGGGTGGAGCCGAGCAGTACTTC. Its translation: CSVEGRGGAEQYF.

The rearrangement joins TRBV7-6 to TRBJ2-2, with D perhaps matching TRBD1 (5 bases). Trimming pared 5 bases from V and 3 bases from J, leaving 13 bases between. This CDR3 contains 15 residues. Germline values: CDR1 SGHVS, CDR2 FNYEAQ. The CDR3 bases are TGTGCCAGCAGCCTGGGGCCTGCCCACACCGGGGAGCTGTTTTTT. Its protein product is CASSLGPAHTGELFF.

The chain uses TRBV20-1 and TRBJ1-2; D gene unclear. V gave up 6 bases and J gave up 8 bases, with 13 bases separating them. The CDR3 runs to 11 residues. CDR1 is DFQATT, CDR2 SNEGSKA, per germline (reference sequence). CDR3 amino acids: CSALGSRGYTF. The DNA of the CDR3 is TGCAGTGCCCTAGGCAGTCGGGGCTACACCTTC.

The J gene is TRBJ1-4, the V gene TRBV9; 7 bases are shared with TRBD1. Per germline, CDR1 SGDLS and CDR2 YYNGEE. This CDR3 spans 12 amino acids. J lost 12 bases, V lost 5 bases, and 7 bases had no gene match. The DNA for the CDR3 is TGTGCCAGCAGTCCGACAGGGAGCGAACTGTTTTTT. This translates into CASSPTGSELFF.

The genes are TRBV5-4 and TRBJ2-3, with D perhaps TRBD1 (5 bases). Germline V gives CDR1 SGHNT, CDR2 YYREEE (reference sequence). The CDR3 covers 12 residues. V lost 8 bases and J lost 3, with 10 bases in between. CDR3 amino acids: CASRRGTDTQYF. CDR3 bases: TGTGCCAGTAGAAGGGGAACAGATACGCAGTATTTT.

This chain connects TRBV12-5 to TRBJ2-1; possible D gene TRBD2, 6 bases. V was trimmed by 2 bases and J by 8 bases, leaving 25 bases between them. Germline V gene data show CDR1 as LGHNT and CDR2 as FRNRAP. This CDR3 contains 18 residues. As DNA, the CDR3 is TGTGCTAGTGGTTTGAATTTTCGGGCGGGGTCGAGTAAGTATGAGCAGTTCTTC. This encodes CASGLNFRAGSSKYEQFF.

This sequence joins TRBV2 and TRBJ1-1, with a weak D call TRBD1 (6 bases). The V gene's germline CDR1 is SNHLY and CDR2 FYNNEI. Trimming removed 8 bases from V and 6 bases from J, with 16 bases in between. The length of the CDR3 is 13 residues. The CDR3 loop reads CASDQQGRAEAFF. The DNA of the CDR3 is TGTGCCAGCGATCAACAGGGAAGGGCTGAAGCTTTCTTT.

The J gene is TRBJ1-2, the V gene TRBV5-4; 10 bases map to TRBD1. The CDR3 extends over 13 amino acids. Germline-derived CDR1 and CDR2 are SGHNT and YYREEE (reference sequence). J lost 8 bases, V lost 4 bases, and 5 bases had no gene match. The CDR3 sequence: CASSRDRGPGYTF. The CDR3 DNA is TGTGCCAGCAGCCGGGACAGGGGCCCCGGCTACACCTTC.

The chain is built from TRBV13 and TRBJ2-7; TRBD1 matches 10 bases. Germline-derived CDR1 and CDR2 are PRHDT and FYEKMQ (reference sequence). The CDR3 contains 15 residues. The V gene end was trimmed by 5 bases and the J gene end by 5 bases; junction bases not matched to a gene: 9. CDR3 region: CASSADRGRVHEQYF. The CDR3 DNA sequence: TGTGCCAGCAGCGCAGACAGGGGGCGCGTCCACGAGCAGTACTTC.

The V and J genes are TRBV18 and TRBJ2-3; D is undetermined. This CDR3 contains 14 residues. The germline V gene encodes CDR1 KGHSH and CDR2 LQKENI. V gave up 2 bases and J gave up 0 bases, with 6 bases separating them. CDR3 in amino acids: CASSPVLSTDTQYF. As DNA, the CDR3 is TGTGCCAGCTCACCAGTTCTTAGCACAGATACGCAGTATTTT. The full variable domain, completed using reference TRBV18 and TRBJ2-3, is NAGVMQNPRHLVRRRGQEARLRCSPMKGHSHVYWYRQLPEEGLKFMVYLQKENIIDESGMPKERFSAEFPKEGPSILRIQQVVRGDSAAYFCASSPVLSTDTQYFGPGTRLTVL.

This chain uses TRBV29-1 with TRBJ2-7, with 7 bases lining up with TRBD1. The germline CDR1 and CDR2 sequences are SQVTM and ANQGSEA. There are 12 residues in the CDR3. V was pared by 7 bases and J by 6 bases, with 9 bases of the junction left unmatched. The CDR3 reads CSGGQASGEQYF. The CDR3 DNA follows: TGCAGCGGAGGACAGGCAAGTGGCGAGCAGTACTTC.

The gene calls are TRBV6-5 and TRBJ1-1; D call uncertain. The CDR3 has 13 residues. Germline-derived CDR1 and CDR2 are MNHEY and SVGAGI. Trimming shortened V by 10 bases and J by 5 bases, and 17 bases separated the two germline ends. The CDR3 bases are TGTGCCACCTCGCGGGAAGGGCGGACTGAAGCTTTCTTT. It translates to CATSREGRTEAFF.

V is TRBV2 and J is TRBJ1-2; D is uncertain. Germline V CDR1 and CDR2: SNHLY, FYNNEI. The CDR3 totals 13 residues. Trimming cost V 6 bases and J 2 bases, with 10 bases left between them. The CDR3 sequence: CASRRVSNYGYTF. For the CDR3, the DNA is TGTGCCAGCAGGAGGGTGTCAAACTATGGCTACACCTTC.

CDR3 DNA sequence: TGTGCCAGCAGCTTAGACACGACCTACGAGCAGTACTTC. Translating it yields CASSLDTTYEQYF. The chain joins TRBV7-9 to TRBJ2-7; D gene unclear. Deletions cut 1 base from V and 2 bases from J, with 6 bases between. The CDR3 is 13 amino acids. Germline V lookup: CDR1 SEHNR, CDR2 FQNEAQ (reference sequence). Complete variable domain (other parts from reference TRBV7-9 and TRBJ2-7): DTGVSQNPRHKITKRGQNVTFRCDPISEHNRLYWYRQTLGQGPEFLTYFQNEAQLEKSRLLSDRFSAERPKGSFSTLEIQRTEQGDSAMYLCASSLDTTYEQYFGPGTRLTVT.

This chain connects TRBV4-3 to TRBJ2-1, with a tentative D call TRBD1 (6 bases). Germline lookup yields CDR1 LGHNA and CDR2 YSLEER. The CDR3 consists of 14 residues. The ends were cut back, 0 bases at V and 7 bases at J, with 10 bases in the middle. The CDR3 DNA follows: TGCGCCAGCAGCCAAGATCAGGGGCTGAATGAGCAGTTCTTC. It is translated as CASSQDQGLNEQFF.